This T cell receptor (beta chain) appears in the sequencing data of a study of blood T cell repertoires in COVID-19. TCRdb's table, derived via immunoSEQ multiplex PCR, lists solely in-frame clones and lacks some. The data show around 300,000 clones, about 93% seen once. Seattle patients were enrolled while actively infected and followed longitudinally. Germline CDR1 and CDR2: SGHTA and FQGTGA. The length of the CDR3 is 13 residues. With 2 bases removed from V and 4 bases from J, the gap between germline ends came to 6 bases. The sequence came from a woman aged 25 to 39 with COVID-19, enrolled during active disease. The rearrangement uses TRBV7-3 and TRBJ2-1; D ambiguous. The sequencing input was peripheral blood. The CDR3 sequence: CASSLSGYNEQFF. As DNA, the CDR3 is TGTGCCAGCAGCTTATCCGGGTACAATGAGCAGTTCTTC.